This T cell receptor beta chain was captured by sequencing in a study of vaccination effects on CD4 cells after COVID-19. Study background: Subjects were given two BNT162b2 or mRNA-1273 vaccine doses.

Sequencing was performed with immunoSEQ multiplex PCR; in TCRdb, only in-frame clones are kept and a portion is missing. Here the sample spans some 56,000 clones, 65% to 80% being singletons. The V and J ends lost 2 bases and 0 bases respectively, with 11 bases between them. CDR1 and CDR2 (germline): MNHEY, SVGAGI. The CDR3 extends over 16 amino acids. Remarks on this clone: What it recognizes is unknown.

ViraFEST expansion of antigen-specific CD4+ T cells with viral peptide pools preceded sequencing. After roughly 9 days in culture, the CD4+ T cells were isolated. The person had PCR-confirmed SARS-CoV-2 infection between March and December 2020. Wells containing 1.5 million to 2.5 million PBMC each were cultured with around 9.1 IU/ml IL-2 and 8 to 10 ug/ml peptides. Stimulation with an HIV-1 Nef peptide pool defined the negative control culture. Days 3 and 7 were when half the medium was replaced with IL-2 medium. The input for sequencing was CD4+ T cells from PBMCs cultured with HIV peptides, taken before COVID-19 vaccination. Subset here: HIV-1 Nef peptide pool negative control/reference culture. The sequence derives from a human donor who had a prior SARS-CoV-2 infection. The V call is TRBV6-5, the J call TRBJ1-3; weak D call: TRBD1 (5 bases). The CDR3 nucleotides are TGTGCCAGCAGTTACGCGGGGGTTGGCTCTGGAAACACCATATATTTT. Protein sequence: CASSYAGVGSGNTIYF.